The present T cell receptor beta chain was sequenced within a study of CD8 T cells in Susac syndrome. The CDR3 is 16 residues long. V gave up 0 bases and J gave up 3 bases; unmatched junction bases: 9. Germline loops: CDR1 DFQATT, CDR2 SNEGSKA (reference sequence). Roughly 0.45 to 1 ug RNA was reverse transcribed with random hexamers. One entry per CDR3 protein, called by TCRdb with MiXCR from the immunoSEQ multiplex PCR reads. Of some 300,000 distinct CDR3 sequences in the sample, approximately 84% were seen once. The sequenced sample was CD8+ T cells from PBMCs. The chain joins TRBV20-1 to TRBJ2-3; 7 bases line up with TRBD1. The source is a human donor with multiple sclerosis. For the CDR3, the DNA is TGCAGTGCTAGAGAGTTGGACAGGCATTTGACAGATACGCAGTATTTT. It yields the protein CSARELDRHLTDTQYF.